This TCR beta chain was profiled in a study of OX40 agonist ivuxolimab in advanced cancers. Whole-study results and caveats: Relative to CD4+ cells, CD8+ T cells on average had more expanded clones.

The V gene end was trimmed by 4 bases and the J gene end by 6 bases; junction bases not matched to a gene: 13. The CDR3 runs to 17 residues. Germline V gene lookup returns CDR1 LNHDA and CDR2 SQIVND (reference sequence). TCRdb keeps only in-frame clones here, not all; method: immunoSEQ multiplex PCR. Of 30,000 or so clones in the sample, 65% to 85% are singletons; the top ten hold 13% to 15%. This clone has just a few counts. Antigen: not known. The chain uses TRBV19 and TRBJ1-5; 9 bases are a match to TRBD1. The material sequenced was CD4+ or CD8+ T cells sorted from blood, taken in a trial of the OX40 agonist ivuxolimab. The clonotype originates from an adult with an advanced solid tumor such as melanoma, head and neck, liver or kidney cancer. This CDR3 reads CASSTPTGGAGVQPQHF. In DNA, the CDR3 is TGTGCCAGTAGTACTCCAACAGGGGGCGCGGGGGTTCAGCCCCAGCATTTT.